A few counts support the clone carrying this T cell receptor beta chain. Its antigen is still unknown. This entry comes from a study of metastatic and nonmetastatic thyroid tumors. Study results and limitations: It was reported that TCR beta diversity was significantly higher in malignant thyroid tumors than benign nodules, in blood and tumor.

Nobody among the patients had been given any treatment before thyroid surgery. Authors' analysis steps: A papillary thyroid cancer distant-metastasis classifier was built from CDR3 differences across clinicopathological groups. TCRdb used MiXCR to call clones anew from the PCR reads. The V and J calls were not made by the authors but by TCRdb's processing. This sample has 19,000 or so clones, with around a third found just once. The junction had 9 bases not matched to a gene; V was cut back by 7 bases and J by 4 bases. This CDR3 comprises 15 residues. This sequence joins TRBV12-3 or TRBV12-4 and TRBJ1-1; TRBD1 matches at 10 bases. The source material was adjacent normal tissue. The receptor comes from a female donor with papillary thyroid cancer or a benign thyroid nodule (not recorded which). Some clones in this sample may be carry-over from other donors' samples. The CDR3 region is CASTRPGQGITEAFF. The DNA of the CDR3 is TGTGCCAGCACGCGACCGGGACAGGGGATCACTGAAGCTTTCTTT.